This section outlines one TCR beta chain sequence together with its context. In the study's own analysis: The authors estimated nucleated cell counts from reference gene primer amplification. Some clones are missing from TCRdb's copy, which holds only in-frame ones; the method was immunoSEQ multiplex PCR. V and J calls and clone size are copied from that table; D and trimming were computed from the DNA. The top ten hold around 0.95% of the sample, which has 350,000 to 400,000 clones, around 89% seen once. This entry belongs to a study of blood T cell repertoires in COVID-19. CDR1 and CDR2 from the germline V gene are KGHDR and SFDVKD. The CDR3 loop spans 16 amino acids. The trim removed 3 bases at V and 4 bases at J, leaving 8 bases unmatched.

This sequence joins TRBV24-1 and TRBJ2-1; 7 bases are shared with TRBD1. The specimen was PBMCs or T cells enriched from blood (not recorded which). The TCR was taken from a woman in her thirties with acute COVID-19. CDR3 sequence (DNA): TGTGCCACCAGTGATAACCGGGACAGCCCATACAATGAGCAGTTCTTC. Protein: CATSDNRDSPYNEQFF.